This is a list of T cell receptor beta chains from one sample in a study of CD8 T cells in ankylosing spondylitis. One entry per CDR3 protein, called by TCRdb with MiXCR from the 5' RACE reads. This table holds around 180,000 distinct CDR3 sequences, over 10% found once. Sequencing was carried out using blood, either unsorted or a sorted T cell fraction (not recorded which). These receptor sequences come from a female donor with ankylosing spondylitis or in good health (not recorded which). CDR3s include the opening cysteine and the closing phenylalanine or tryptophan. Each record gives: CDR3 length, V gene, J gene, clone size, D gene, CDR3 protein, CDR3 DNA. A D gene is named only where the DNA matches it firmly. Rows give clone size only sometimes, using once, few, many, or a class for an expanded clone.

cdr3_length: 13; v_call: TRBV12-3/TRBV12-4; j_call: TRBJ1-6; clone_size: many; d_call: -; cdr3_aa: CASSFGGRSPLHF; cdr3_nt: TGTGCCAGCAGTTTTGGCGGTCGGTCACCCCTCCACTTT
cdr3_length: 16; v_call: TRBV5-1; j_call: TRBJ1-1; clone_size: many; d_call: -; cdr3_aa: CASSLAPPGVNAEAFF; cdr3_nt: TGCGCCAGCAGCTTGGCCCCACCGGGAGTTAACGCTGAAGCTTTCTTT
cdr3_length: 15; v_call: TRBV9; j_call: TRBJ1-2; clone_size: -; d_call: TRBD1; cdr3_aa: CASSGGTGTDYGYTF; cdr3_nt: TGTGCCAGCAGCGGGGGAACCGGGACAGACTATGGCTACACCTTC
cdr3_length: 14; v_call: TRBV11-1; j_call: TRBJ2-2; clone_size: many; d_call: -; cdr3_aa: CASSFDRNTGELFF; cdr3_nt: TGTGCCAGCAGCTTCGACAGAAACACCGGGGAGCTGTTTTTT
cdr3_length: 17; v_call: TRBV19; j_call: TRBJ1-3; clone_size: few; d_call: -; cdr3_aa: CAGRVARKGCSGNTIYF; cdr3_nt: TGTGCCGGCCGTGTGGCGCGCAAAGGCTGCTCTGGAAACACCATATATTTT
cdr3_length: 12; v_call: TRBV30; j_call: TRBJ1-6; clone_size: -; d_call: -; cdr3_aa: CAWSRQNSPLHF; cdr3_nt: TGTGCCTGGAGTCGACAGAATTCACCCCTCCACTTT
cdr3_length: 17; v_call: TRBV5-1; j_call: TRBJ2-1; clone_size: -; d_call: TRBD1; cdr3_aa: CASSLATRGQAHNEQFF; cdr3_nt: TGCGCCAGCAGCTTGGCCACTCGGGGACAGGCTCACAATGAGCAGTTCTTC
cdr3_length: 20; v_call: TRBV7-8; j_call: TRBJ2-1; clone_size: -; d_call: TRBD2; cdr3_aa: CASSSPVGLAGLSSYNEQFF; cdr3_nt: TGTGCCAGCAGCTCCCCAGTCGGACTAGCGGGACTGAGCTCCTACAATGAGCAGTTCTTC
cdr3_length: 12; v_call: TRBV20-1; j_call: TRBJ1-5; clone_size: many; d_call: -; cdr3_aa: CSAPGTDQPQHF; cdr3_nt: TGCAGTGCTCCCGGCACGGATCAGCCCCAGCATTTT
cdr3_length: 12; v_call: TRBV29-1; j_call: TRBJ2-7; clone_size: -; d_call: TRBD1; cdr3_aa: CSVWTGVGEQYF; cdr3_nt: TGCAGCGTTTGGACAGGAGTGGGCGAGCAGTACTTC
cdr3_length: 15; v_call: TRBV6-1; j_call: TRBJ1-2; clone_size: once; d_call: -; cdr3_aa: CASRPSTRPLYGYTF; cdr3_nt: TGTGCCAGCAGACCCTCGACAAGGCCCCTTTATGGCTACACCTTC
cdr3_length: 13; v_call: TRBV5-1; j_call: TRBJ2-7; clone_size: -; d_call: -; cdr3_aa: CASSLEPGYGQYF; cdr3_nt: TGCGCCAGCAGCTTGGAACCTGGTTACGGGCAGTACTTC
cdr3_length: 13; v_call: TRBV30; j_call: TRBJ1-3; clone_size: few; d_call: -; cdr3_aa: CASNRFSGNTIYF; cdr3_nt: TGTGCCTCGAACAGGTTCTCTGGAAACACCATATATTTT
cdr3_length: 16; v_call: TRBV7-2; j_call: TRBJ2-7; clone_size: few; d_call: -; cdr3_aa: CASNRAPGALSYEQYF; cdr3_nt: TGTGCCAGCAACAGGGCCCCAGGGGCCCTGTCGTACGAGCAGTACTTC
cdr3_length: 15; v_call: TRBV6-2/TRBV6-3; j_call: TRBJ2-3; clone_size: many; d_call: TRBD2; cdr3_aa: CASLSGSASSDTQYF; cdr3_nt: TGTGCCAGCCTTAGCGGGAGCGCATCTTCAGATACGCAGTATTTT
cdr3_length: 13; v_call: TRBV24-1; j_call: TRBJ1-1; clone_size: many; d_call: -; cdr3_aa: CATSLFVNTEAFF; cdr3_nt: TGTGCCACCAGCCTATTCGTTAACACTGAAGCTTTCTTT
cdr3_length: 15; v_call: TRBV5-8; j_call: TRBJ2-3; clone_size: -; d_call: -; cdr3_aa: CASSLGSGLTDTQYF; cdr3_nt: TGTGCCAGCAGCTTGGGTAGCGGACTGACAGATACGCAGTATTTT
cdr3_length: 15; v_call: TRBV2; j_call: TRBJ2-2; clone_size: -; d_call: -; cdr3_aa: CASGEVPANTGELFF; cdr3_nt: TGTGCCAGCGGTGAAGTGCCTGCGAACACCGGGGAGCTGTTTTTT
cdr3_length: 13; v_call: TRBV7-2; j_call: TRBJ2-7; clone_size: many; d_call: -; cdr3_aa: CASSFILAHEQYF; cdr3_nt: TGTGCCAGCAGCTTCATTCTGGCTCACGAGCAGTACTTC
cdr3_length: 11; v_call: TRBV28; j_call: TRBJ2-7; clone_size: many; d_call: -; cdr3_aa: CASSSPREQYF; cdr3_nt: TGTGCCAGCAGTTCGCCGCGGGAGCAGTACTTC
cdr3_length: 15; v_call: TRBV5-1; j_call: TRBJ1-5; clone_size: many; d_call: -; cdr3_aa: CASSLVGELNQPQHF; cdr3_nt: TGCGCCAGCAGCTTGGTTGGGGAACTAAATCAGCCCCAGCATTTT
cdr3_length: 19; v_call: TRBV24-1; j_call: TRBJ2-2; clone_size: -; d_call: -; cdr3_aa: CATSASRSRDTGRTGELFF; cdr3_nt: TGTGCCACCAGTGCCTCAAGAAGTAGGGACACTGGACGTACCGGGGAGCTGTTTTTT
cdr3_length: 13; v_call: TRBV20-1; j_call: TRBJ2-7; clone_size: many; d_call: -; cdr3_aa: CSARDPGLWEQYF; cdr3_nt: TGCAGTGCTAGAGATCCCGGTCTTTGGGAGCAGTACTTC
cdr3_length: 15; v_call: TRBV7-2; j_call: TRBJ2-7; clone_size: once; d_call: -; cdr3_aa: CASSLTGYAGYEQYF; cdr3_nt: TGTGCCAGCAGCTTAACCGGGTACGCGGGCTACGAGCAGTACTTC
cdr3_length: 16; v_call: TRBV6-1; j_call: TRBJ2-6; clone_size: once; d_call: TRBD1; cdr3_aa: CASSEEEGAGTNVLTF; cdr3_nt: TGTGCCAGCAGTGAAGAAGAGGGGGCTGGGACCAACGTCCTGACTTTC
cdr3_length: 14; v_call: TRBV12-3/TRBV12-4; j_call: TRBJ2-7; clone_size: once; d_call: TRBD1; cdr3_aa: CASRRTGGPGEQYF; cdr3_nt: TGTGCCAGCAGAAGGACAGGGGGCCCAGGAGAGCAGTACTTC
cdr3_length: 14; v_call: TRBV20-1; j_call: TRBJ2-7; clone_size: many; d_call: -; cdr3_aa: CSASLAAGSYEQYF; cdr3_nt: TGCAGTGCTAGTTTAGCGGCCGGCTCCTACGAGCAGTACTTC
cdr3_length: 16; v_call: TRBV6-1; j_call: TRBJ1-2; clone_size: -; d_call: -; cdr3_aa: CASSAGRPIENYGYTF; cdr3_nt: TGTGCCAGCAGCGCCGGACGTCCGATAGAGAACTATGGCTACACCTTC
cdr3_length: 14; v_call: TRBV12-3/TRBV12-4; j_call: TRBJ2-3; clone_size: few; d_call: TRBD2; cdr3_aa: CASSWTSGTDTQYF; cdr3_nt: TGTGCCAGCAGTTGGACTAGCGGCACAGATACGCAGTATTTT
cdr3_length: 14; v_call: TRBV7-2; j_call: TRBJ1-5; clone_size: many; d_call: -; cdr3_aa: CASSLVGADQPQHF; cdr3_nt: TGTGCCAGCAGCTTAGTGGGTGCCGATCAGCCCCAGCATTTT
cdr3_length: 15; v_call: TRBV5-5; j_call: TRBJ2-5; clone_size: -; d_call: TRBD2; cdr3_aa: CASSHPSGFQETQYF; cdr3_nt: TGTGCCAGCAGCCACCCTAGCGGATTCCAAGAGACCCAGTACTTC
cdr3_length: 13; v_call: TRBV2; j_call: TRBJ2-1; clone_size: many; d_call: TRBD2; cdr3_aa: CASSEDLREKLLF; cdr3_nt: TGTGCCAGCAGTGAGGATTTGCGGGAGAAGCTGCTCTTC
cdr3_length: 16; v_call: TRBV7-2; j_call: TRBJ2-3; clone_size: many; d_call: -; cdr3_aa: CASSNQGRGYTDTQYF; cdr3_nt: TGTGCCAGCAGCAACCAAGGGAGGGGGTACACAGATACGCAGTATTTT
cdr3_length: 16; v_call: TRBV3-1; j_call: TRBJ2-1; clone_size: many; d_call: TRBD2; cdr3_aa: CASTLAGGPVDNEQFF; cdr3_nt: TGTGCCAGTACACTAGCGGGAGGGCCAGTAGACAATGAGCAGTTCTTC
cdr3_length: 19; v_call: TRBV4-3; j_call: TRBJ2-1; clone_size: -; d_call: TRBD2; cdr3_aa: CASSQKPRGAGISYNEQFF; cdr3_nt: TGCGCCAGCAGCCAAAAACCAAGGGGAGCGGGAATATCCTACAATGAGCAGTTCTTC
cdr3_length: 15; v_call: TRBV9; j_call: TRBJ1-5; clone_size: -; d_call: TRBD1; cdr3_aa: CASSGGTGHNQPQHF; cdr3_nt: TGTGCCAGCAGCGGGGGGACAGGGCACAATCAGCCCCAGCATTTT
cdr3_length: 15; v_call: TRBV12-3/TRBV12-4; j_call: TRBJ2-1; clone_size: -; d_call: TRBD2; cdr3_aa: CASSPGLAANNEQFF; cdr3_nt: TGTGCCAGCAGCCCGGGACTAGCAGCTAACAATGAGCAGTTCTTC
cdr3_length: 15; v_call: TRBV20-1; j_call: TRBJ2-1; clone_size: many; d_call: -; cdr3_aa: CSAREPGVSYNEQFF; cdr3_nt: TGCAGTGCTAGAGAACCAGGGGTCTCCTACAATGAGCAGTTCTTC
cdr3_length: 14; v_call: TRBV7-9; j_call: TRBJ1-2; clone_size: many; d_call: TRBD1; cdr3_aa: CASSPQGARDGYTF; cdr3_nt: TGTGCCAGCAGCCCACAGGGGGCGCGGGATGGCTACACCTTC
cdr3_length: 14; v_call: TRBV20-1; j_call: TRBJ1-3; clone_size: many; d_call: -; cdr3_aa: CSARPTVDLNTIYF; cdr3_nt: TGCAGTGCCCGACCGACAGTAGATTTAAACACCATATATTTT
cdr3_length: 13; v_call: TRBV20-1; j_call: TRBJ1-1; clone_size: many; d_call: TRBD1; cdr3_aa: CSAAGQMNTEAFF; cdr3_nt: TGCAGCGCCGCGGGACAGATGAACACTGAAGCTTTCTTT
cdr3_length: 17; v_call: TRBV4-2; j_call: TRBJ2-5; clone_size: many; d_call: TRBD2; cdr3_aa: CASSQEYRRGGQETQYF; cdr3_nt: TGTGCCAGCAGCCAAGAATATCGGCGGGGGGGCCAAGAGACCCAGTACTTC
cdr3_length: 14; v_call: TRBV10-3; j_call: TRBJ2-2; clone_size: many; d_call: -; cdr3_aa: CAIARAGDTGELFF; cdr3_nt: TGTGCCATTGCGCGAGCCGGGGACACCGGGGAGCTGTTTTTT
cdr3_length: 12; v_call: TRBV28; j_call: TRBJ2-1; clone_size: many; d_call: -; cdr3_aa: CASSQQLSEQFF; cdr3_nt: TGTGCCAGCAGTCAGCAATTATCCGAGCAGTTCTTC
cdr3_length: 14; v_call: TRBV4-3; j_call: TRBJ2-1; clone_size: many; d_call: -; cdr3_aa: CASSQVALNNEQFF; cdr3_nt: TGCGCCAGCAGCCAAGTAGCACTAAACAATGAGCAGTTCTTC
cdr3_length: 13; v_call: TRBV20-1; j_call: TRBJ2-2; clone_size: -; d_call: -; cdr3_aa: CSGLGVSTGELFF; cdr3_nt: TGCAGTGGCCTTGGCGTAAGCACCGGGGAGCTGTTTTTT
cdr3_length: 13; v_call: TRBV4-1; j_call: TRBJ2-2; clone_size: few; d_call: -; cdr3_aa: CASSQTRAGELFF; cdr3_nt: TGCGCCAGCAGCCAGACTAGGGCCGGGGAGCTGTTTTTT
cdr3_length: 17; v_call: TRBV7-8; j_call: TRBJ1-1; clone_size: many; d_call: -; cdr3_aa: CASSQSRNQGDHTEAFF; cdr3_nt: TGTGCCAGCAGCCAATCGCGGAATCAGGGAGATCACACTGAAGCTTTCTTT
cdr3_length: 14; v_call: TRBV12-3/TRBV12-4; j_call: TRBJ1-1; clone_size: many; d_call: -; cdr3_aa: CASSPRQGGTEAFF; cdr3_nt: TGTGCCAGCAGCCCCCGGCAGGGCGGCACTGAAGCTTTCTTT
cdr3_length: 13; v_call: TRBV12-3/TRBV12-4; j_call: TRBJ1-2; clone_size: many; d_call: TRBD1; cdr3_aa: CASRPGQGYGYTF; cdr3_nt: TGTGCCAGCAGGCCGGGACAGGGCTATGGCTACACCTTC
cdr3_length: 13; v_call: TRBV6-2/TRBV6-3; j_call: TRBJ1-6; clone_size: many; d_call: -; cdr3_aa: CASSYFRSSPLHF; cdr3_nt: TGTGCCAGCAGTTACTTCAGGTCTTCACCCCTCCACTTT
cdr3_length: 13; v_call: TRBV7-9; j_call: TRBJ1-1; clone_size: many; d_call: -; cdr3_aa: CASSLLTGTEAFF; cdr3_nt: TGTGCCAGCAGCCTTCTTACGGGGACTGAAGCTTTCTTT
cdr3_length: 14; v_call: TRBV15; j_call: TRBJ2-5; clone_size: few; d_call: -; cdr3_aa: CATSRGNNQETQYF; cdr3_nt: TGTGCCACCAGCAGAGGGAACAATCAAGAGACCCAGTACTTC
cdr3_length: 14; v_call: TRBV9; j_call: TRBJ2-5; clone_size: few; d_call: -; cdr3_aa: CASSTGPPQETQYF; cdr3_nt: TGTGCCAGCAGCACCGGACCTCCCCAAGAGACCCAGTACTTC
cdr3_length: 16; v_call: TRBV9; j_call: TRBJ1-2; clone_size: many; d_call: -; cdr3_aa: CASSPEGLGVDYGYTF; cdr3_nt: TGTGCCAGCAGCCCCGAGGGGCTAGGGGTTGACTATGGCTACACCTTC
cdr3_length: 13; v_call: TRBV5-1; j_call: TRBJ1-2; clone_size: many; d_call: -; cdr3_aa: CASSTDGDYGYTF; cdr3_nt: TGCGCCAGCAGCACGGACGGAGACTATGGCTACACCTTC
cdr3_length: 15; v_call: TRBV13; j_call: TRBJ1-2; clone_size: many; d_call: TRBD1; cdr3_aa: CASSLTGGASHGYTF; cdr3_nt: TGTGCCAGCAGCTTGACAGGGGGCGCGTCCCATGGCTACACCTTC